This T cell receptor (beta chain) was recorded in a study of cytomegalovirus exposure and HLA in healthy donors. Study information: Earlier sequencing of 150 million to 200 million T cells yielded about 120 million unique TCR beta sequences. Study-level results: Relative to the approximately 700-donor mean, N-insertions were reportedly fewer in an Asian-associated ancestry cluster in a later analysis. Relative to equally common others, HLA-associated TCR beta chains showed greater clonal expansion in a later analysis.

Use of 60 Vbeta and 13 Jbeta primers characterized the PCR. Libraries were prepared by immunoSEQ multiplex PCR; TCRdb keeps only in-frame clonotypes and omits some of them. The profile shows 90,000 to 100,000 clones, approximately 71% of them singletons. As regards this clone: Its target is unknown.

The germline CDR1 and CDR2 sequences are SGHTA and FQGTGA. The CDR3 is 14 amino acids. V lost 4 bases, J lost 7 bases, and 7 bases stayed unmatched. Source material: PBMCs. The TCR sequence derives from a female donor in good health and CMV-seronegative. The chain is built from TRBV7-3 and TRBJ2-1; 7 bases match TRBD1. The CDR3 DNA sequence: TGTGCCAGCAGCTCAAGGGACAGAGCAAATGAGCAGTTCTTC. It yields the protein CASSSRDRANEQFF.